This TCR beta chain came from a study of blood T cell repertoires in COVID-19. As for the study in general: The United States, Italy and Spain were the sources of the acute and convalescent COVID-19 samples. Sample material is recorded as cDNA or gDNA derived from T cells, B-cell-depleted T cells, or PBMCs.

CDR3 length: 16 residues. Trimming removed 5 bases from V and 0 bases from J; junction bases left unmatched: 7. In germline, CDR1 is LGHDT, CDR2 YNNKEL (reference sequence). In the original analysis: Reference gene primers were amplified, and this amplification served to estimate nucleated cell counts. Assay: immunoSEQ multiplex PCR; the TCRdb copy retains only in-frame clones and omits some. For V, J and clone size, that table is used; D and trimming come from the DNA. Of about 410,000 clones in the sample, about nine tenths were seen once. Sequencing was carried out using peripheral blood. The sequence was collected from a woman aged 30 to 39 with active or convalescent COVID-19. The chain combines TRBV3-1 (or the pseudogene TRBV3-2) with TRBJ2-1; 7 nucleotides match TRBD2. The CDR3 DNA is TGTGCCAGCAGCTTTAGCGGGTCCTCCTCCTACAATGAGCAGTTCTTC. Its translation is CASSFSGSSSYNEQFF.